This T cell receptor beta chain was identified during a study of cytomegalovirus exposure and HLA in healthy donors. It was with 60 Vbeta and 13 Jbeta primers that the PCR ran. Some clones are missing from TCRdb's copy, which holds only in-frame ones; the method was immunoSEQ multiplex PCR. This sample's table has approximately 130,000 clones. In germline, CDR1 is SGHVS, CDR2 FNYEAQ. The J segment lost 2 bases and the V segment lost 2 bases, leaving 3 bases of the junction unmatched. CDR3 size: 15 residues. This chain links TRBV7-6 with TRBJ2-3; 8 bases match TRBD2. What was sequenced was PBMCs. This clonotype was sampled from a woman aged 60 to 75 in good health and CMV-seronegative. CDR3 nucleotides: TGTGCCAGCAGCTTAAAGCGGGGGACCACAGATACGCAGTATTTT. It is translated as CASSLKRGTTDTQYF.